A selection of T cell receptor beta chains follows, all from one sample in a study of control samples from healthy donors and cancer patients. Sequencing used immunoSEQ multiplex PCR; TCRdb keeps in-frame clones, though not all of them. The sample records under 200,000 clones, 88% being singletons. Sequenced input: blood. The source of these receptors is a woman aged 25 to 39 in good health. Both conserved end residues are part of each CDR3. D genes are given only for firm matches. Expanded clones are given a class, and other clones once, few, many or no size at all.

J gene: TRBJ2-5
V gene: TRBV6-2/TRBV6-3
clone size: once
D gene: TRBD2
CDR3 protein: CASSPVSGGAETQYF
CDR3 DNA: TGTGCCAGCAGCCCAGTTAGCGGGGGGGCGGAGACCCAGTACTTC

J gene: TRBJ1-4
V gene: TRBV14
clone size: once
D gene: -
CDR3 protein: CASSPSRVKLFF
CDR3 DNA: TGTGCCAGCAGCCCATCTCGGGTAAAACTGTTTTTT

J gene: TRBJ2-5
V gene: TRBV7-2
clone size: -
D gene: TRBD2
CDR3 protein: CASSLPSGVLQTQYF
CDR3 DNA: TGTGCCAGCAGCTTACCTAGCGGGGTCCTACAGACCCAGTACTTC

J gene: TRBJ2-2
V gene: TRBV27
clone size: -
D gene: -
CDR3 protein: CASTPGTGELFF
CDR3 DNA: TGTGCCAGCACCCCCGGCACCGGGGAGCTGTTTTTT

J gene: TRBJ2-2
V gene: TRBV3-1/TRBV3-2
clone size: few
D gene: -
CDR3 protein: CASSRQTGTGELFF
CDR3 DNA: TGTGCCAGCAGCCGACAAACGGGGACCGGGGAGCTGTTTTTT

J gene: TRBJ2-1
V gene: TRBV6-5
clone size: -
D gene: TRBD2
CDR3 protein: CASSYSTSGSYNEQFF
CDR3 DNA: TGTGCCAGCAGTTACTCGACTAGCGGATCATACAATGAGCAGTTCTTC

J gene: TRBJ1-2
V gene: TRBV29-1
clone size: -
D gene: -
CDR3 protein: CSVEDSQLSYGYTF
CDR3 DNA: TGCAGCGTTGAGGACAGCCAACTTAGCTATGGCTACACCTTC

J gene: TRBJ2-5
V gene: TRBV2
clone size: -
D gene: TRBD1
CDR3 protein: CATISPGQPVQETQYF
CDR3 DNA: TGTGCCACAATTTCCCCGGGACAGCCAGTACAAGAGACCCAGTACTTC

J gene: TRBJ2-7
V gene: TRBV27
clone size: -
D gene: -
CDR3 protein: CASSLKLGLFYEQYF
CDR3 DNA: TGTGCCAGCAGTCTGAAATTGGGGCTGTTCTACGAGCAGTACTTC

J gene: TRBJ2-6
V gene: TRBV7-8
clone size: -
D gene: TRBD2
CDR3 protein: CASSSIRGGNSGANVLTF
CDR3 DNA: TGTGCCAGCAGCTCGATACGGGGAGGGAACTCTGGGGCCAACGTCCTGACTTTC

J gene: TRBJ1-5
V gene: TRBV18
clone size: -
D gene: -
CDR3 protein: CASSPSEVGQPQHF
CDR3 DNA: TGTGCCAGCTCACCTTCCGAAGTAGGGCAGCCCCAGCATTTT

J gene: TRBJ2-2
V gene: TRBV11-1
clone size: -
D gene: -
CDR3 protein: CASSVTGGTGELFF
CDR3 DNA: TGTGCCAGCAGCGTAACTGGTGGCACCGGGGAGCTGTTTTTT

J gene: TRBJ1-6
V gene: TRBV7-2
clone size: -
D gene: -
CDR3 protein: CASRSTTVPTVPLHF
CDR3 DNA: TGTGCCAGCAGGTCAACCACAGTCCCCACCGTGCCCCTCCACTTT

J gene: TRBJ1-1
V gene: TRBV6-5
clone size: -
D gene: -
CDR3 protein: CASSTTPGLAEAFF
CDR3 DNA: TGTGCCAGCAGTACGACGCCCGGACTGGCTGAAGCTTTCTTT

J gene: TRBJ2-3
V gene: TRBV7-6
clone size: -
D gene: TRBD2
CDR3 protein: CASSALSGTIAQYF
CDR3 DNA: TGTGCCAGCAGCGCGCTATCCGGGACTATCGCGCAGTATTTT

J gene: TRBJ1-6
V gene: TRBV5-1
clone size: -
D gene: -
CDR3 protein: CASSQGTSSQSSYNSPLHF
CDR3 DNA: TGCGCCAGCAGCCAGGGGACTTCTTCCCAGAGCTCCTATAATTCACCCCTCCACTTT

J gene: TRBJ1-3
V gene: TRBV7-2
clone size: few
D gene: -
CDR3 protein: CASSLGSGNTIYF
CDR3 DNA: TGTGCCAGCAGCTTGGGGTCTGGAAACACCATATATTTT

J gene: TRBJ2-7
V gene: TRBV27
clone size: -
D gene: -
CDR3 protein: CARSPRVEQYF
CDR3 DNA: TGTGCCAGATCCCCGCGCGTTGAGCAGTACTTC

J gene: TRBJ1-2
V gene: TRBV18
clone size: few
D gene: -
CDR3 protein: CASSPRPGDGYTF
CDR3 DNA: TGTGCCAGCTCACCACGGCCGGGTGATGGCTACACCTTC

J gene: TRBJ1-3
V gene: TRBV13
clone size: once
D gene: -
CDR3 protein: CASSSQSSGNTIYF
CDR3 DNA: TGTGCCAGCAGCTCTCAGAGCTCTGGAAACACCATATATTTT

J gene: TRBJ1-1
V gene: TRBV2
clone size: -
D gene: -
CDR3 protein: CASREQNTEAFF
CDR3 DNA: TGTGCCAGCAGGGAACAAAACACTGAAGCTTTCTTT

J gene: TRBJ1-1
V gene: TRBV15
clone size: -
D gene: -
CDR3 protein: CATSIADGLNTEAFF
CDR3 DNA: TGTGCCACCAGCATTGCGGACGGATTGAACACTGAAGCTTTCTTT

J gene: TRBJ1-4
V gene: TRBV6-5
clone size: once
D gene: -
CDR3 protein: CASMRVGEKLFF
CDR3 DNA: TGTGCCAGCATGAGGGTAGGAGAAAAACTGTTTTTT

J gene: TRBJ1-6
V gene: TRBV5-1
clone size: -
D gene: -
CDR3 protein: CASSLEPQGRNSPLHF
CDR3 DNA: TGCGCCAGCAGCTTGGAACCCCAGGGGAGGAATTCACCCCTCCACTTT

J gene: TRBJ1-2
V gene: TRBV11-2
clone size: few
D gene: TRBD1
CDR3 protein: CASSFGQGSGYTF
CDR3 DNA: TGTGCCAGCAGCTTTGGACAGGGAAGTGGCTACACCTTC

J gene: TRBJ2-2
V gene: TRBV27
clone size: once
D gene: TRBD2
CDR3 protein: CASSLAGLAGVLRDTGELFF
CDR3 DNA: TGTGCCAGCAGTTTGGCCGGACTAGCGGGAGTTCTACGGGACACCGGGGAGCTGTTTTTT

J gene: TRBJ2-1
V gene: TRBV18
clone size: -
D gene: TRBD2
CDR3 protein: CASSSLAGGVDEQFF
CDR3 DNA: TGTGCCAGCTCATCGCTAGCGGGGGGGGTCGATGAGCAGTTCTTC

J gene: TRBJ1-2
V gene: TRBV10-3
clone size: -
D gene: -
CDR3 protein: CAISVRRDYGYTF
CDR3 DNA: TGTGCCATCAGTGTGCGGAGGGACTATGGCTACACCTTC

J gene: TRBJ2-1
V gene: TRBV5-1
clone size: -
D gene: TRBD2
CDR3 protein: CASSFPFSGTSYNEQFF
CDR3 DNA: TGCGCCAGCAGCTTTCCCTTCAGCGGGACCTCTTACAATGAGCAGTTCTTC

J gene: TRBJ2-5
V gene: TRBV18
clone size: -
D gene: TRBD1
CDR3 protein: CASSPTPGQGSETQYF
CDR3 DNA: TGTGCCAGCTCACCCACCCCTGGACAGGGGTCAGAGACCCAGTACTTC

J gene: TRBJ1-6
V gene: TRBV30
clone size: -
D gene: TRBD1
CDR3 protein: CAWSVQGSSPLHF
CDR3 DNA: TGTGCCTGGAGTGTACAGGGGAGTTCACCCCTCCACTTT

J gene: TRBJ1-2
V gene: TRBV11-1
clone size: -
D gene: -
CDR3 protein: CASSSRTSGGYTF
CDR3 DNA: TGTGCCAGCAGCTCCCGGACCTCCGGGGGCTACACCTTC

J gene: TRBJ1-5
V gene: TRBV7-8
clone size: -
D gene: TRBD1
CDR3 protein: CASSPKRTGGANGNQPQHF
CDR3 DNA: TGTGCCAGCAGCCCAAAACGGACAGGGGGCGCGAATGGCAATCAGCCCCAGCATTTT

J gene: TRBJ2-5
V gene: TRBV7-9
clone size: once
D gene: -
CDR3 protein: CASSEQTGRGETQYF
CDR3 DNA: TGTGCCAGCAGCGAACAGACAGGGAGGGGCGAGACCCAGTACTTC

J gene: TRBJ2-7
V gene: TRBV24-1
clone size: -
D gene: -
CDR3 protein: CATSDGYEQYF
CDR3 DNA: TGTGCCACCAGTGATGGCTACGAGCAGTACTTC

J gene: TRBJ2-2
V gene: TRBV6-1
clone size: -
D gene: -
CDR3 protein: CASSDGKGGGQLFF
CDR3 DNA: TGTGCCAGCAGTGACGGAAAGGGGGGCGGGCAGCTGTTTTTT

J gene: TRBJ2-3
V gene: TRBV5-1
clone size: few
D gene: TRBD2
CDR3 protein: CASSPRTSGRTDTQYF
CDR3 DNA: TGCGCCAGCAGCCCCAGGACTAGCGGGAGAACAGATACGCAGTATTTT

J gene: TRBJ1-1
V gene: TRBV20-1
clone size: -
D gene: -
CDR3 protein: CSASSREAFF
CDR3 DNA: TGCAGTGCTAGTTCGCGGGAAGCTTTCTTT

J gene: TRBJ2-3
V gene: TRBV19
clone size: -
D gene: -
CDR3 protein: CASKGRSGGNTDTQYF
CDR3 DNA: TGTGCCAGTAAAGGGCGGTCTGGGGGAAATACAGATACGCAGTATTTT

J gene: TRBJ2-1
V gene: TRBV27
clone size: -
D gene: -
CDR3 protein: CASSRGEGQWNEQFF
CDR3 DNA: TGTGCCAGCAGTAGGGGGGAGGGCCAGTGGAATGAGCAGTTCTTC

J gene: TRBJ2-3
V gene: TRBV4-2
clone size: -
D gene: -
CDR3 protein: CASSPGPFTDTQYF
CDR3 DNA: TGTGCCAGCAGCCCGGGACCATTCACAGATACGCAGTATTTT

J gene: TRBJ2-7
V gene: TRBV5-5
clone size: -
D gene: -
CDR3 protein: CASSLATDGYEQYF
CDR3 DNA: TGTGCCAGCAGCTTGGCCACGGACGGCTACGAGCAGTACTTC

J gene: TRBJ2-1
V gene: TRBV24-1
clone size: once
D gene: -
CDR3 protein: CATSDLGDYNEQFF
CDR3 DNA: TGTGCCACCAGTGATTTGGGCGACTACAATGAGCAGTTCTTC

J gene: TRBJ1-1
V gene: TRBV3-1/TRBV3-2
clone size: -
D gene: -
CDR3 protein: CASSPLNRVRNTEAFF
CDR3 DNA: TGTGCCAGCAGCCCGTTGAACAGGGTGAGGAACACTGAAGCTTTCTTT

J gene: TRBJ2-2
V gene: TRBV5-1
clone size: -
D gene: TRBD1
CDR3 protein: CASSIQGVGTGELFF
CDR3 DNA: TGCGCCAGCAGCATACAGGGGGTCGGCACCGGGGAGCTGTTTTTT

J gene: TRBJ2-3
V gene: TRBV12-5
clone size: -
D gene: TRBD1
CDR3 protein: CASGPGQATDTQYF
CDR3 DNA: TGTGCTAGTGGCCCCGGACAGGCCACAGATACGCAGTATTTT

J gene: TRBJ1-1
V gene: TRBV6-1
clone size: -
D gene: -
CDR3 protein: CASSESYRSLNTEAFF
CDR3 DNA: TGTGCCAGCAGTGAAAGTTATCGGAGCTTGAACACTGAAGCTTTCTTT

J gene: TRBJ2-5
V gene: TRBV7-2
clone size: -
D gene: TRBD2
CDR3 protein: CASSLGGLAGAAYQETQYF
CDR3 DNA: TGTGCCAGCAGCTTAGGAGGGCTAGCGGGGGCTGCGTACCAAGAGACCCAGTACTTC

J gene: TRBJ2-1
V gene: TRBV7-9
clone size: -
D gene: -
CDR3 protein: CASRRTGYNEQFF
CDR3 DNA: TGTGCCAGCAGGCGTACAGGGTACAATGAGCAGTTCTTC

J gene: TRBJ2-5
V gene: TRBV2
clone size: -
D gene: -
CDR3 protein: CASSLIADQEIQYF
CDR3 DNA: TGTGCCAGCAGCCTGATAGCGGATCAAGAGATCCAGTACTTC

J gene: TRBJ1-1
V gene: TRBV27
clone size: -
D gene: TRBD1
CDR3 protein: CASIPGGDRGLSEAFF
CDR3 DNA: TGTGCCAGCATCCCGGGAGGGGACAGGGGGCTGTCTGAAGCTTTCTTT

J gene: TRBJ2-2
V gene: TRBV18
clone size: -
D gene: TRBD1
CDR3 protein: CASSPLTGRTGELFF
CDR3 DNA: TGTGCCAGCTCACCCTTGACAGGGAGAACCGGGGAGCTGTTTTTT

J gene: TRBJ2-1
V gene: TRBV27
clone size: -
D gene: TRBD2
CDR3 protein: CASSPNPDPPKALAGTHNEQFF
CDR3 DNA: TGTGCCAGCAGTCCGAACCCCGACCCTCCCAAAGCACTAGCGGGCACACACAATGAGCAGTTCTTC